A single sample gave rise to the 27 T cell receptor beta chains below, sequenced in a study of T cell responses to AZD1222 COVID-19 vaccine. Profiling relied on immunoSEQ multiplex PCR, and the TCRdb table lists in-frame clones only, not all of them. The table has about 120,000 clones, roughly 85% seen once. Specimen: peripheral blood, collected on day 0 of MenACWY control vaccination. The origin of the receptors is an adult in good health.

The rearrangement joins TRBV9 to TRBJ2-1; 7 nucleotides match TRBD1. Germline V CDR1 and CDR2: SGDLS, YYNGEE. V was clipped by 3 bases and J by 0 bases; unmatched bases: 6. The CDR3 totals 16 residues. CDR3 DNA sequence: TGTGCCAGCAGCGCAGGGGGACCCATCTCCTACAATGAGCAGTTCTTC. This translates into CASSAGGPISYNEQFF.

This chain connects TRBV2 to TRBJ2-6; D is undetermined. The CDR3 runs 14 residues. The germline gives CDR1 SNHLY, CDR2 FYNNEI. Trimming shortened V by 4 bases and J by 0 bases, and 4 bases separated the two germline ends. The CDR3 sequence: CASSAYSGANVLTF. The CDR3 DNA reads TGTGCCAGCAGTGCCTACTCTGGGGCCAACGTCCTGACTTTC.

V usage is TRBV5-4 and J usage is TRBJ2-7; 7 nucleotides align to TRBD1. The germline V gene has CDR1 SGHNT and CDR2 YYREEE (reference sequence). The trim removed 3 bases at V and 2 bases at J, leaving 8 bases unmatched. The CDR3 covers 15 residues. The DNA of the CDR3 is TGTGCCAGCAGCTCAACCGGGACAGCAACCTACGAGCAGTACTTC. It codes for CASSSTGTATYEQYF.

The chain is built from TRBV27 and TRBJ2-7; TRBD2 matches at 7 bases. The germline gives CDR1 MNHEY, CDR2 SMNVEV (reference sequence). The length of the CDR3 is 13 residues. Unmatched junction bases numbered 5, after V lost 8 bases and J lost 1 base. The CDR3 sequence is CASGPGGSYEQYF. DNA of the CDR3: TGTGCCAGCGGTCCGGGGGGTTCCTACGAGCAGTACTTC.

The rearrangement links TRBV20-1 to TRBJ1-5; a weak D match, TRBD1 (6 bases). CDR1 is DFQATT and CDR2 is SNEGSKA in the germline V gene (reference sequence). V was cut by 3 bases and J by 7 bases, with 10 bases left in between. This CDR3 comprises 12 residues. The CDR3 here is CSASSGGQPQHF. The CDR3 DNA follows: TGCAGTGCTAGTAGTGGGGGCCAGCCCCAGCATTTT.

The CDR3 bases are TGTGCCAGTAGTAGGTCAGGGCTGAACACTGAAGCTTTCTTT. Residues: CASSRSGLNTEAFF. V and J are TRBV19 and TRBJ1-1, with D possibly matching TRBD1 (5 bases). The germline V gene has CDR1 LNHDA and CDR2 SQIVND (reference sequence). V was pared by 4 bases and J by 0 bases, with 9 bases between. CDR3 length: 14 amino acids.

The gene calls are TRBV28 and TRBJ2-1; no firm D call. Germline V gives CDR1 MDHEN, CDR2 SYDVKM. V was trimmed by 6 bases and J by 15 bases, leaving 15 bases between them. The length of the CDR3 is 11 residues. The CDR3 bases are TGTGCCAGCAGCCCCTCCGTTTATCGGTTCTTC. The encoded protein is CASSPSVYRFF.

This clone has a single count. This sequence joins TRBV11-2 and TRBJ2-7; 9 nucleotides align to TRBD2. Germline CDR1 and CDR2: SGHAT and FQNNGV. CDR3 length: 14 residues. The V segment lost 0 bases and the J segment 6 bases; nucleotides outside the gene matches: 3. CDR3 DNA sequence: TGTGCCAGCAGCTTAGAGGCGGGGGGGCCCGAGCAGTACTTC. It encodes CASSLEAGGPEQYF. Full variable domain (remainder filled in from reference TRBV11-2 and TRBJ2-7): EAGVAQSPRYKIIEKRQSVAFWCNPISGHATLYWYQQILGQGPKLLIQFQNNGVVDDSQLPKDRFSAERLKGVDSTLKIQPAKLEDSAVYLCASSLEAGGPEQYFGPGTRLTVT.

CDR3 amino acids: CASSQDMGRTGELFF. The CDR3 nucleotides read TGTGCCAGCAGCCAAGATATGGGGCGCACCGGGGAGCTGTTTTTT. This rearrangement joins TRBV14 to TRBJ2-2, with a possible D match to TRBD1 (5 bases). The CDR3 has 15 amino acids. Germline CDR1 and CDR2: SGHDN and FVKESK. V dropped 0 bases and J dropped 4 bases, with 9 bases sitting between them.

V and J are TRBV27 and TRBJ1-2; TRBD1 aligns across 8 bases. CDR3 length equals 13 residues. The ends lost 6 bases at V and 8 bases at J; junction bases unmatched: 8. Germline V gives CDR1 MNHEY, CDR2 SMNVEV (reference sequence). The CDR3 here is CASSGRGPRGYTF. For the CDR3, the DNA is TGTGCCAGCAGCGGCAGGGGGCCGAGGGGCTACACCTTC.

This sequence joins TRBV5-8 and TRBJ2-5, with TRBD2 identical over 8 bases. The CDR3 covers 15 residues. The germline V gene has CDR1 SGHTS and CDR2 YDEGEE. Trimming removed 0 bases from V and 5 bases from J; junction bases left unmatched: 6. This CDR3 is CASSLARGLGETQYF. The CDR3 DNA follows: TGTGCCAGCAGCTTGGCAAGGGGACTAGGGGAGACCCAGTACTTC.

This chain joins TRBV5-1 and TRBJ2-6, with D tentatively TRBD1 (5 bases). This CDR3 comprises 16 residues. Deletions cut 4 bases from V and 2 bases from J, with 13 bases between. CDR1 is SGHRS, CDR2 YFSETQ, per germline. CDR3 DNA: TGCGCCAGCAGCCGGCCCCCAGGGACTGGGGCCAACGTCCTGACTTTC. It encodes CASSRPPGTGANVLTF. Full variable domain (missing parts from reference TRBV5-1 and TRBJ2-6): KAGVTQTPRYLIKTRGQQVTLSCSPISGHRSVSWYQQTPGQGLQFLFEYFSETQRNKGNFPGRFSGRQFSNSRSEMNVSTLELGDSALYLCASSRPPGTGANVLTFGAGSRLTVL.

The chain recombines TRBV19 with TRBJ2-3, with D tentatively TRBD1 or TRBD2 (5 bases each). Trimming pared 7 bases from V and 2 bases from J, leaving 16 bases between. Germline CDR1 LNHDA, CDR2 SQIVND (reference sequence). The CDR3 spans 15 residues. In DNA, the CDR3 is TGTGCCAGTACTCCCGGGACCATATCCACAGATACGCAGTATTTT. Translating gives CASTPGTISTDTQYF.

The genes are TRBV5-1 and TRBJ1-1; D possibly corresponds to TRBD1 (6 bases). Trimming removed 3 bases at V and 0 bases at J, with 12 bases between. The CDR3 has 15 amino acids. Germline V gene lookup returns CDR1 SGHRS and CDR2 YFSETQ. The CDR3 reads CASSSRTAMNTEAFF. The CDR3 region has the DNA TGCGCCAGCAGCTCGAGGACAGCCATGAACACTGAAGCTTTCTTT.

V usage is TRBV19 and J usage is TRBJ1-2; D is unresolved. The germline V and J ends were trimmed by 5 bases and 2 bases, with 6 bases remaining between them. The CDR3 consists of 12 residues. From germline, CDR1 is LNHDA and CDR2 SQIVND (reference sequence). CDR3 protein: CASSRRNYGYTF. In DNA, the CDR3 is TGTGCCAGTAGTCGACGAAACTATGGCTACACCTTC.

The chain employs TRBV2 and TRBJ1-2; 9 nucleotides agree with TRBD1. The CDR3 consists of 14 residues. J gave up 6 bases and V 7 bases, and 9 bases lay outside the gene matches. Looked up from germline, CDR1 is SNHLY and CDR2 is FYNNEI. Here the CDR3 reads CASIVQGARHGYTF. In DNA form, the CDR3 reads TGTGCCAGCATCGTACAGGGGGCGCGTCATGGCTACACCTTC.

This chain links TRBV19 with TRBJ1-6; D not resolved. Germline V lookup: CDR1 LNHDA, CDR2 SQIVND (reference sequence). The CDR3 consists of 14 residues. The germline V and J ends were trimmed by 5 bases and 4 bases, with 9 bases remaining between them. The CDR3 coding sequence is TGTGCCAGTAGTGCGACATTGTATAATTCACCCCTCCACTTT. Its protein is CASSATLYNSPLHF.

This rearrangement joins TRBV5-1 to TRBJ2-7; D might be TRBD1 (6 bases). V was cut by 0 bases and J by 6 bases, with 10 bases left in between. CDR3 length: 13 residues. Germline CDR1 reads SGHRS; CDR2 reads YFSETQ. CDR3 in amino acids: CASSLVGQLEQYF. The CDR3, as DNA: TGCGCCAGCAGCTTGGTCGGACAGCTCGAGCAGTACTTC.

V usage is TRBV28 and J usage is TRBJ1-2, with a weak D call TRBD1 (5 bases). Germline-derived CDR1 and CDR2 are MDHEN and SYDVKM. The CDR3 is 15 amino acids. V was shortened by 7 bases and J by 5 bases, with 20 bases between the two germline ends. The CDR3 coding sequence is TGTGCCAGCAAGGCCCCGGGACTGCGTGTTTATGGCTACACCTTC. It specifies CASKAPGLRVYGYTF.

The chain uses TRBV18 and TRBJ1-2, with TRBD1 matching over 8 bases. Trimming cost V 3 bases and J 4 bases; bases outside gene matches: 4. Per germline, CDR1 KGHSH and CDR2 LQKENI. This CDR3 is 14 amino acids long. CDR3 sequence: CASSPGQGGYGYTF. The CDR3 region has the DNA TGTGCCAGCTCACCCGGACAGGGTGGCTATGGCTACACCTTC.

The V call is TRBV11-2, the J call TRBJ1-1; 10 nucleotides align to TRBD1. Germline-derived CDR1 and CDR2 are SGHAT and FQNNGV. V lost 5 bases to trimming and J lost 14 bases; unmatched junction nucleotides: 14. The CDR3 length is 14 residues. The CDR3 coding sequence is TGTGCCAGCAGCACCCGACCGGGACAGGGGCAGTCCTTCTTT. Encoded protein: CASSTRPGQGQSFF.

The CDR3 is CASSLWEANTGELFF. The CDR3 DNA sequence: TGTGCCAGCAGCTTATGGGAGGCGAACACCGGGGAGCTGTTTTTT. The chain combines TRBV11-2 with TRBJ2-2; maybe TRBD2 (6 bases). The CDR3 totals 15 residues. V was trimmed by 2 bases and J by 0 bases, leaving 7 bases between them. From germline, CDR1 is SGHAT and CDR2 FQNNGV.

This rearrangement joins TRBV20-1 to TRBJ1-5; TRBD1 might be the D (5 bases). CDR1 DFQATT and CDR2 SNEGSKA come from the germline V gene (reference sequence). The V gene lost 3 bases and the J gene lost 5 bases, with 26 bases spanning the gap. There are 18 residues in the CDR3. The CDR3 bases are TGCAGTGCTAGTAAGAACACAGGTTTTCTAAATACAGATCAGCCCCAGCATTTT. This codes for CSASKNTGFLNTDQPQHF.

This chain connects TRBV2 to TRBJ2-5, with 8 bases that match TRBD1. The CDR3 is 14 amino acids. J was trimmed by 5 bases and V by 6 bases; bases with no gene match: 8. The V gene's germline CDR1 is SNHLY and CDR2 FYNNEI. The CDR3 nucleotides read TGTGCCAGCAGCTACGACAGGGGAGATGAGACCCAGTACTTC. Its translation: CASSYDRGDETQYF.

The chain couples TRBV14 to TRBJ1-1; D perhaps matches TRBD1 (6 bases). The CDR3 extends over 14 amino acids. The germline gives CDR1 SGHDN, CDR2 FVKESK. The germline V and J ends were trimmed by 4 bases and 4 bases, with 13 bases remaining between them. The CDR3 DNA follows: TGTGCCAGCAGCCCTCTTGAAGGGGGCACTGAAGCTTTCTTT. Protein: CASSPLEGGTEAFF.

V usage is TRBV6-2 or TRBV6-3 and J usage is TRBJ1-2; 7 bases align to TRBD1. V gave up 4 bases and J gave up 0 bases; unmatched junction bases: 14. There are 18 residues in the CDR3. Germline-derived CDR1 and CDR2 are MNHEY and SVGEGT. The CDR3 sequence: CASSSVLRQGRSNYGYTF. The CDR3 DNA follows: TGTGCCAGCAGTTCAGTGCTTCGACAGGGACGGTCTAACTATGGCTACACCTTC.

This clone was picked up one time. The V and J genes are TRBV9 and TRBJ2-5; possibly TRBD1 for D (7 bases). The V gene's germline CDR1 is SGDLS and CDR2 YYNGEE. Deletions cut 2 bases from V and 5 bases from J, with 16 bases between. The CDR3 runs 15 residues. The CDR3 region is CASSVHNAGGETQYF. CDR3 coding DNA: TGTGCCAGCAGCGTCCACAACGCAGGGGGGGAGACCCAGTACTTC.